This T cell receptor beta chain was found in a study of blood T cell repertoires in COVID-19. Study-wide background: Samples of COVID-19 (acute and convalescent) were obtained from the United States, Italy and Spain. PBMCs, B-cell-depleted T cells, or T cells were the source of the cDNA or gDNA that made up the material.

CDR3 length: 16 amino acids. Germline assignment: CDR1 SEHNR and CDR2 FQNEAQ (reference sequence). V shed 2 bases and J shed 6 bases, with 14 bases lying between them. How the authors handled the data: Scientists estimated how many nucleated cells there were by amplifying reference gene primers. Here immunoSEQ multiplex PCR was the method, and the copy in TCRdb shows in-frame clones only, minus some. V and J calls plus clone size are reproduced from that table; the DNA served to infer D and trimming. The repertoire holds about 330,000 clones, around 92% seen once, with around 6.6% in the top ten. The table lists this clone with a few counts.

This chain uses TRBV7-9 with TRBJ1-6, with unresolved D. Input material: peripheral blood. The sequence derives from a man between 18 and 29 years old who had recovered from COVID-19. CDR3 sequence reads: CASSLRAGGGNSPLHF. The CDR3 DNA reads as TGTGCCAGCAGCTTACGGGCTGGTGGAGGTAATTCACCCCTCCACTTT.